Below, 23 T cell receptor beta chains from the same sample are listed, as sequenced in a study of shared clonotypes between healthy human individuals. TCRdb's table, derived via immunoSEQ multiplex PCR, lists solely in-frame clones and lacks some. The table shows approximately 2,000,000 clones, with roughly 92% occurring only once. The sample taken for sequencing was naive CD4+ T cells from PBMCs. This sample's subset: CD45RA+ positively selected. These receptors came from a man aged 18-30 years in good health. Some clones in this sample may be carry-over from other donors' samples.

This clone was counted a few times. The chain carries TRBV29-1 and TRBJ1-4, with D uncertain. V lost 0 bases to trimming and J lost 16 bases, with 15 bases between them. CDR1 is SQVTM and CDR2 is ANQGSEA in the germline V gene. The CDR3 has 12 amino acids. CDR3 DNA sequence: TGCAGCGTTGAAGATCTGTGGAGGGTGACGTTTTTT. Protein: CSVEDLWRVTFF.

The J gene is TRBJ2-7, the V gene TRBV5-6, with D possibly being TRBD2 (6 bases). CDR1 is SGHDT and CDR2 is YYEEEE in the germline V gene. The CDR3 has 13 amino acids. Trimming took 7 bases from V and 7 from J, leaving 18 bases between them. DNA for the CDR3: TGTGCCAGCGGTCTAGCGCCGAGAGGGGAGCAGTACTTC. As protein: CASGLAPRGEQYF.

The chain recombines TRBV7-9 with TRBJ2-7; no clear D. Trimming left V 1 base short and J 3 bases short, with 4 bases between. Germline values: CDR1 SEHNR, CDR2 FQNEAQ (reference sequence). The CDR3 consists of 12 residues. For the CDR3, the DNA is TGTGCCAGCAGCTTAGTTCACTACGAGCAGTACTTC. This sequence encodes CASSLVHYEQYF.

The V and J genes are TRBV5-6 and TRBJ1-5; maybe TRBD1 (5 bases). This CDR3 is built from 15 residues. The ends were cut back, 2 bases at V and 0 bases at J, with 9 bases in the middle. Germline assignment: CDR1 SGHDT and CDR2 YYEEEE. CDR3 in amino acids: CASSFGQGSNQPQHF. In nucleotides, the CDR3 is TGTGCCAGCAGCTTTGGGCAGGGTAGCAATCAGCCCCAGCATTTT. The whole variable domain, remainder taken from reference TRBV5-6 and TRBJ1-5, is DAGVTQSPTHLIKTRGQQVTLRCSPKSGHDTVSWYQQALGQGPQFIFQYYEEEERQRGNFPDRFSGHQFPNYSSELNVNALLLGDSALYLCASSFGQGSNQPQHFGDGTRLSIL.

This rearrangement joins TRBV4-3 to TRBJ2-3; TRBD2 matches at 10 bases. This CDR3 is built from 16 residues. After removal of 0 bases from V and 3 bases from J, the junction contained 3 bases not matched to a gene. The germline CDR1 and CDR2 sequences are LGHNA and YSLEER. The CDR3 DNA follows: TGCGCCAGCAGCCAAGAAAGCGGGAGGGCAACAGATACGCAGTATTTT. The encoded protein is CASSQESGRATDTQYF.

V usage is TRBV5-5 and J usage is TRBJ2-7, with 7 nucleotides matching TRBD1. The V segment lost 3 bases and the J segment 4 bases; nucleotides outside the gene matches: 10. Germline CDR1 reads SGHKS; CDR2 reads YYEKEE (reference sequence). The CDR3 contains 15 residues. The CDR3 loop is CASSSLRDRPYEQYF. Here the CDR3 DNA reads TGTGCCAGCAGCTCTCTCCGGGACAGACCTTACGAGCAGTACTTC.

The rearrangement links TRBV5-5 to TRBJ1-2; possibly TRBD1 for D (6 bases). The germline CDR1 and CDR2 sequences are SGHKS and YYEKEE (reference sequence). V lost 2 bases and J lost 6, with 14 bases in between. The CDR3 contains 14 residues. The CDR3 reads CASSFRSGVDGYTF. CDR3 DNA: TGTGCCAGCAGCTTTCGGTCAGGGGTTGATGGCTACACCTTC.

Here the CDR3 reads CATRELPLGEQFF. The CDR3 nucleotides read TGTGCCACCCGCGAACTTCCATTGGGGGAGCAGTTCTTC. V is TRBV10-3 and J is TRBJ2-1; D remains unclear. The length of the CDR3 is 13 residues. Germline CDR1 reads ENHRY; CDR2 reads SYGVKD. Trimming took 10 bases from V and 10 from J, leaving 20 bases between them.

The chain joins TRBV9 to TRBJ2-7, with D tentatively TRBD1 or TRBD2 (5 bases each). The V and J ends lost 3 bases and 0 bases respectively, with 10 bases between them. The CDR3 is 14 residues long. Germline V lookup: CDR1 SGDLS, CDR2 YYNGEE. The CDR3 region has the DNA TGTGCCAGCAGCGCGGGACCTAGCTCCTACGAGCAGTACTTC. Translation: CASSAGPSSYEQYF.

The CDR3 protein is CASSLGVLSTANTEAFF. CDR3 DNA: TGCGCCAGCAGCTTGGGGGTTCTCTCGACAGCGAACACTGAAGCTTTCTTT. The chain employs TRBV5-1 and TRBJ1-1, with D possibly being TRBD1 (5 bases). Trimming removed 0 bases at V and 1 base at J, with 16 bases between. CDR3 length equals 17 residues. Germline V gene sequence: CDR1 SGHRS, CDR2 YFSETQ.

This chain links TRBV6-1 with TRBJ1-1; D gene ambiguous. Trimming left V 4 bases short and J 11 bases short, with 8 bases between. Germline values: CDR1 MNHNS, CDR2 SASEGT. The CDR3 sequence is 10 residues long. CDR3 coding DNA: TGTGCCAGCAGTGTGGGCTCGGCTTTCTTT. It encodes CASSVGSAFF.

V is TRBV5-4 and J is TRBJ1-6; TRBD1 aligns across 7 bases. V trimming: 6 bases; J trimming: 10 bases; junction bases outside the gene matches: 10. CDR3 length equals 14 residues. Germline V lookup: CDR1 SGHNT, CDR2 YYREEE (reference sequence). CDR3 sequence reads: CASTTSGGYSPLHF. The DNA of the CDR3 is TGTGCCAGCACCACATCAGGGGGGTACTCACCCCTCCACTTT.

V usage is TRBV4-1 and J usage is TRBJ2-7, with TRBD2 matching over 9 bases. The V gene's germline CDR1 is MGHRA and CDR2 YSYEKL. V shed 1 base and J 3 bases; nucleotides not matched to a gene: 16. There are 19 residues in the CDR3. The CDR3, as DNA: TGCGCCAGCAGCCAAGTATTTAACTTGTTGGCGGGAGGGAGCTACGAGCAGTACTTC. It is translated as CASSQVFNLLAGGSYEQYF.

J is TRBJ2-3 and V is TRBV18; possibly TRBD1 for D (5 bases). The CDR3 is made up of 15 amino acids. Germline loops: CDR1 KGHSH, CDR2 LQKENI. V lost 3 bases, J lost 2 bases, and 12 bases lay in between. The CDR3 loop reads CASSPQGPATDTQYF. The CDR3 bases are TGTGCCAGCTCACCTCAGGGTCCTGCCACAGATACGCAGTATTTT.

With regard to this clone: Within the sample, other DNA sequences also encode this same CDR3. The CDR3 loop is CASSLTGDTQYF. CDR3 DNA: TGTGCCAGCAGCTTAACCGGAGATACGCAGTATTTT. The genes are TRBV7-3 and TRBJ2-3; D call uncertain. V gave up 0 bases and J gave up 5 bases, with 3 bases separating them. CDR1 is SGHTA, CDR2 FQGTGA, per germline. The CDR3 is made up of 12 amino acids.

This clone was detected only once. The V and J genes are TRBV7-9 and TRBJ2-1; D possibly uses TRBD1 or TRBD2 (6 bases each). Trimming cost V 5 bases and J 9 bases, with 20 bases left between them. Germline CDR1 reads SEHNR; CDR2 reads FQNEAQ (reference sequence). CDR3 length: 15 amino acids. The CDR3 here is CASSQDPPGEVEQFF. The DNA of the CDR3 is TGTGCCAGCAGCCAGGACCCCCCAGGGGAGGTTGAGCAGTTCTTC.

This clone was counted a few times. The CDR3 bases are TGTGCCAGCACTAACATTGGACAGGGTGAGTTAAAAGTGAACACTGAAGCTTTCTTT. It yields the protein CASTNIGQGELKVNTEAFF. V gene TRBV4-2 combines with J gene TRBJ1-1, with 8 nucleotides matching TRBD1. The trim removed 7 bases at V and 0 bases at J, leaving 19 bases unmatched. This CDR3 is built from 19 residues. Germline V gives CDR1 LGHNA, CDR2 YNFKEQ.

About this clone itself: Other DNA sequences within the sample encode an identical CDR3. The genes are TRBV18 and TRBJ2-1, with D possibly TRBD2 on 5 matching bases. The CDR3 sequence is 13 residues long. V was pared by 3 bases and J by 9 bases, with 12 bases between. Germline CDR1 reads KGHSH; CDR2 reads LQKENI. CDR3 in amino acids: CASSPRTSGEQFF. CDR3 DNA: TGTGCCAGCTCACCTCGGACTTCGGGTGAGCAGTTCTTC. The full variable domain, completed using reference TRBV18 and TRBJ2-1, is NAGVMQNPRHLVRRRGQEARLRCSPMKGHSHVYWYRQLPEEGLKFMVYLQKENIIDESGMPKERFSAEFPKEGPSILRIQQVVRGDSAAYFCASSPRTSGEQFFGPGTRLTVL.

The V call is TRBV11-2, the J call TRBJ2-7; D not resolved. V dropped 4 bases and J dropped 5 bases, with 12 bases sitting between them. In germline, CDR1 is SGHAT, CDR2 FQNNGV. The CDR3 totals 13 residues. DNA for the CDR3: TGTGCCAGCAGCTCAGTGGCGTTCCACGAGCAGTACTTC. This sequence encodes CASSSVAFHEQYF.

CDR3 nucleotides: TGTGCCAGCAGTGAAGCCGGGACAGGGAACGAGCAGTACTTC. Translation gives CASSEAGTGNEQYF. The chain joins TRBV6-1 to TRBJ2-7, with 9 bases matching TRBD1. The J segment lost 5 bases and the V segment lost 0 bases, leaving 2 bases of the junction unmatched. The germline V gene encodes CDR1 MNHNS and CDR2 SASEGT. The CDR3 is 14 amino acids.

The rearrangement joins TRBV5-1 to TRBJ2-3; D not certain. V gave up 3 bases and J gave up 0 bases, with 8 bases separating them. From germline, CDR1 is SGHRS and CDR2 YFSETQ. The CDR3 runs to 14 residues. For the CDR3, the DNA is TGCGCCAGCAGCTGGGTATTAAGCACAGATACGCAGTATTTT. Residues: CASSWVLSTDTQYF.

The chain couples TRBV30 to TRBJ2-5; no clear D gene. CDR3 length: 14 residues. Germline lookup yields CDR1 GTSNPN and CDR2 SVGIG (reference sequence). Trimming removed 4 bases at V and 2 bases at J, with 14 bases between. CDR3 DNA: TGTGCCTGGACCCATGGTGTGGGGCAAGAGACCCAGTACTTC. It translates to CAWTHGVGQETQYF.

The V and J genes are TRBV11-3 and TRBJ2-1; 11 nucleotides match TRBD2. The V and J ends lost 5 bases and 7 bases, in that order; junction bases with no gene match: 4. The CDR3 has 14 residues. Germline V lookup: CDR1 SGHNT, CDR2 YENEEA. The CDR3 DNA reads TGTGCCAGCAGCGCCGGGACTAGCGGAAATGAGCAGTTCTTC. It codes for CASSAGTSGNEQFF. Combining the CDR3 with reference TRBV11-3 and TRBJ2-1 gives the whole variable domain EAGVVQSPRYKIIEKKQPVAFWCNPISGHNTLYWYLQNLGQGPELLIRYENEEAVDDSQLPKDRFSAERLKGVDSTLKIQPAELGDSAVYLCASSAGTSGNEQFFGPGTRLTVL.